This T cell receptor (beta chain) was sequenced for a study of graft-versus-host responses after intestinal transplantation. A note on this clone: What it binds is not known.

TCRdb's copy holds only in-frame clones and misses some; the assay was immunoSEQ multiplex PCR. The sample has 80,000 to 100,000 clones; roughly nine tenths are singletons. The germline gives CDR1 LNHDA, CDR2 SQIVND (reference sequence). V gave up 5 bases and J gave up 8 bases, with 13 bases separating them. The CDR3 loop spans 13 amino acids. Study conclusions and caveats: The marrow of recipients harbored GvH clones, and ileum or blood showed some of them first.

The genes are TRBV19 and TRBJ1-5; D not resolved. The receptor's source is a human donor who received an intestinal transplant. This specimen consisted of unstimulated CD4+ T cells sorted from spleen or lymph node cells, obtained before intestinal transplant. CDR3 DNA: TGTGCCAGTAGTCTAAACGTATTTGAGCCCCAGCATTTT. This translates into CASSLNVFEPQHF.